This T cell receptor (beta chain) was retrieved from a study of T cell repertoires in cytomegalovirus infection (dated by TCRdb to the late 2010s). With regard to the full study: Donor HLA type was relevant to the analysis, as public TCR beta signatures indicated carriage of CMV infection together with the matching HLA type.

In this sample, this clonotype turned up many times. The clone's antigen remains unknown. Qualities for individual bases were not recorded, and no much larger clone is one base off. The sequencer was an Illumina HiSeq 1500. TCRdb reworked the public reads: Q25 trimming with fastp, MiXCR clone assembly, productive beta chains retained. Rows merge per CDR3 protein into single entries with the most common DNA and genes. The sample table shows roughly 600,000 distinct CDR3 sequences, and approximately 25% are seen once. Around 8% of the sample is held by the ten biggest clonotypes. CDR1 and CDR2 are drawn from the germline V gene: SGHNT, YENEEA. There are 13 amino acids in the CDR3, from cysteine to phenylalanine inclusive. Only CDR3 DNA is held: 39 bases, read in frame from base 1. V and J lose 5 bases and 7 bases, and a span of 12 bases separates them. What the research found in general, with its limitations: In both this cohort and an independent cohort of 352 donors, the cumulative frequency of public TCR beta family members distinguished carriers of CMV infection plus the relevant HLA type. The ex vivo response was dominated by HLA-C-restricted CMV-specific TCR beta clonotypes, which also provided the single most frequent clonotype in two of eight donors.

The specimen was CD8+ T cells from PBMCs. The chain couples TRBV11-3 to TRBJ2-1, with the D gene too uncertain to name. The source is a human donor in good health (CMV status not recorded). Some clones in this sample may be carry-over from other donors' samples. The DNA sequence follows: TGTGCCAGCAGCCCCAGCGTGGATAATGAGCAGTTCTTC. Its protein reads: CASSPSVDNEQFF.